This is a list of T cell receptor beta chains from one sample in a study of prognosis after radiotherapy for stage I lung cancer. TCRdb re-analysed the multiplex PCR reads in MiXCR, keeping a single row per CDR3 protein. Of 20,000 or so distinct CDR3 sequences listed, about 26% are singletons. Sample: PBMCs, taken before or after stereotactic body radiation therapy (not recorded which). These receptors all come from a donor aged 50 or older with non-small cell lung cancer. Both conserved end residues are part of each CDR3. A D gene is named only where the DNA matches it firmly. Some rows have no size entry. The others give once, few or many, or a class for an expanded clone.

>TRBV10-2|NA|NA|TRBJ2-1
CASSLDNGQFF
TGCGCCAGCAGTCTGGACAATGGGCAGTTCTTC
>TRBV29-1|many|NA|TRBJ2-7
CSVALSGTPYEQYF
TGCAGCGTGGCACTTTCCGGGACACCCTACGAGCAGTACTTC
>TRBV6-1|many|TRBD1|TRBJ2-6
CASRGGDRVGANVLTF
TGTGCCAGCAGAGGGGGAGACAGGGTCGGGGCCAACGTCCTGACTTTC
>TRBV29-1|many|NA|TRBJ2-5
CSVEEQQFGTQYF
TGCAGCGTTGAAGAACAACAGTTCGGGACCCAGTACTTC
>TRBV30|many|NA|TRBJ1-4
CAWSRGLGEKLFF
TGTGCCTGGAGCCGGGGACTAGGAGAAAAACTGTTTTTT
>TRBV3-1|many|NA|TRBJ2-7
CASSQVGSRSYEQYF
TGTGCCAGCAGCCAAGTGGGGAGCCGCTCCTACGAGCAGTACTTC
>TRBV7-9|many|NA|TRBJ2-3
CASSLDAGTDTQYF
TGTGCCAGCAGCTTAGACGCGGGCACAGATACGCAGTATTTT
>TRBV20-1|many|NA|TRBJ1-1
CSARGGRTEAFF
TGCAGTGCTAGGGGTGGGCGCACTGAAGCTTTCTTT
>TRBV6-1|many|NA|TRBJ2-2
CASSEGDTGELFF
TGTGCCAGCAGTGAAGGAGACACCGGGGAGCTGTTTTTT
>TRBV3-1|many|TRBD2|TRBJ2-1
CASSLLAGGPDNEQFF
TGTGCCAGCAGCCTTTTAGCGGGAGGGCCCGACAATGAGCAGTTCTTC
>TRBV11-2|many|NA|TRBJ1-6
CASSNDNSPLHF
TGTGCCAGCAGTAATGATAATTCACCCCTCCACTTT
>TRBV6-5|many|TRBD2|TRBJ2-1
CASSDSETSRQFF
TGTGCCAGCAGTGACTCGGAGACTAGCCGGCAGTTCTTC
>TRBV4-3|many|TRBD1|TRBJ1-6
CASSQETGVASSPLHF
TGCGCCAGCAGCCAGGAGACAGGGGTTGCCAGCTCACCCCTCCACTTT
>TRBV18|many|NA|TRBJ1-2
CASSHKNYGYTF
TGTGCCAGCTCGCACAAGAACTATGGCTACACCTTC
>TRBV4-2|NA|NA|TRBJ1-2
CAGSTPVQTNYGYTF
TGTGCCGGCAGCACCCCGGTACAAACTAACTATGGCTACACCTTC
>TRBV7-9|many|NA|TRBJ1-1
CASTVTGGMNTEAFF
TGTGCCAGCACCGTGACAGGCGGCATGAACACTGAAGCTTTCTTT
>TRBV6-5|many|NA|TRBJ2-7
CASSYLRNSYEQYF
TGTGCCAGCAGTTACTTGCGGAATTCCTACGAGCAGTACTTC
>TRBV20-1|many|TRBD1|TRBJ2-5
CSAGAGQGETQYF
TGCAGTGCTGGAGCCGGACAGGGGGAGACCCAGTACTTC
>TRBV4-2|many|NA|TRBJ1-1
CASSQPPGVTEAFF
TGTGCCAGCAGCCAACCTCCAGGGGTAACTGAAGCTTTCTTT
>TRBV2|many|NA|TRBJ1-2
CASRLDGEGYTF
TGTGCCAGCAGATTGGATGGCGAGGGCTACACCTTC
>TRBV20-1|NA|NA|TRBJ2-5
CSARATSGPWNTQYF
TGCAGTGCTAGAGCGACATCGGGTCCCTGGAATACCCAGTACTTC
>TRBV18|many|NA|TRBJ2-7
CASSPGTAWQYF
TGTGCCAGCTCACCGGGCACGGCTTGGCAGTACTTC
>TRBV6-1|many|NA|TRBJ1-2
CASSEYRDASYGYTF
TGTGCCAGCAGTGAGTATAGGGACGCTTCCTATGGCTACACCTTC
>TRBV15|medium-sized|TRBD1|TRBJ2-7
CATSTGQGAYEQYF
TGTGCCACCAGCACAGGACAGGGGGCCTACGAGCAGTACTTC
>TRBV20-1|many|TRBD2|TRBJ2-7
CSARDLAGYEQYF
TGCAGTGCTAGAGATCTAGCGGGCTACGAGCAGTACTTC
>TRBV9|once|NA|TRBJ1-5
CASSVLAVGIIDTQHF
TGTGCCAGCAGCGTATTGGCGGTAGGGATCATAGATACGCAGCATTTT
>TRBV20-1|many|NA|TRBJ2-3
CSAVKTGGDTQYF
TGCAGTGCTGTCAAGACCGGAGGGGATACGCAGTATTTT
>TRBV7-2|many|NA|TRBJ2-5
CASSLFSSSGQETQYF
TGTGCCAGCAGCCTTTTTTCCAGCTCGGGGCAAGAGACCCAGTACTTC
>TRBV12-3/TRBV12-4|many|NA|TRBJ1-3
CASSQGYGNTIYF
TGTGCCAGCAGTCAGGGTTATGGAAACACCATATATTTT
>TRBV28|NA|NA|TRBJ2-7
CASSQAWAGDQYGQYF
TGTGCCAGCAGCCAAGCCTGGGCAGGGGACCAGTACGGGCAGTACTTC
>TRBV9|NA|TRBD1|TRBJ2-1
CASSLPGTAIYNEQFF
TGTGCCAGCAGTTTACCCGGGACAGCGATATACAATGAGCAGTTCTTC
>TRBV6-1|many|NA|TRBJ1-6
CASSDRYSYNSPLHF
TGTGCCAGCAGCGACCGTTACTCCTATAATTCACCCCTCCACTTT
>TRBV7-2|many|NA|TRBJ2-7
CASSLIRGYEQYF
TGTGCCAGCAGCTTAATCAGGGGTTACGAGCAGTACTTC
>TRBV7-2|medium-sized|NA|TRBJ2-5
CASSQRELAQETQYF
TGTGCCAGCAGCCAAAGAGAGTTGGCGCAAGAGACCCAGTACTTC
>TRBV6-5|many|NA|TRBJ1-3
CASSYGGLGNTIYF
TGTGCCAGCAGTTACGGGGGGCTTGGAAACACCATATATTTT
>TRBV5-1|medium-sized|NA|TRBJ2-3
CASSFDLTSTDTQYF
TGCGCCAGCAGCTTCGACTTAACTAGCACAGATACGCAGTATTTT
>TRBV6-2/TRBV6-3|many|TRBD2|TRBJ2-2
CASSERESTGELFF
TGTGCCAGCAGTGAGCGGGAGAGCACCGGGGAGCTGTTTTTT
>TRBV18|many|NA|TRBJ1-5
CASSTSGGYQPQHF
TGTGCCAGCTCCACGAGCGGAGGCTATCAGCCCCAGCATTTT
>TRBV6-1|many|NA|TRBJ2-3
CASSEEQGGADTQYF
TGTGCCAGCAGTGAAGAACAGGGAGGGGCAGATACGCAGTATTTT
>TRBV7-2|many|NA|TRBJ2-3
CASSLGVYTDTQYF
TGTGCCAGCAGCTTAGGGGTGTACACAGATACGCAGTATTTT
>TRBV5-5|many|NA|TRBJ2-7
CASSRADYPYEQYF
TGTGCCAGCAGCCGTGCGGACTATCCCTACGAGCAGTACTTC
>TRBV6-5|NA|NA|TRBJ2-6
CASSYVGAGANFLTF
TGTGCCAGTAGTTATGTGGGGGCTGGGGCCAACTTCCTGACTTTC
>TRBV19|many|NA|TRBJ2-7
CASSIKATYEQYF
TGTGCCAGTAGTATTAAGGCCACCTACGAGCAGTACTTC
>TRBV27|many|NA|TRBJ2-5
CASRDSEGETQYF
TGTGCCAGCAGAGACAGCGAGGGAGAGACCCAGTACTTC
>TRBV20-1|NA|NA|TRBJ2-7
CSASFASGTYELYF
NA
>TRBV4-3|many|NA|TRBJ2-1
CASSQDPGRSVNEQFF
TGCGCCAGCAGCCAAGATCCCGGGAGATCGGTAAATGAGCAGTTCTTC
>TRBV4-3|many|NA|TRBJ2-5
CASSQDWVGMETQYF
TGCGCCAGCAGCCAAGACTGGGTTGGCATGGAGACCCAGTACTTC
>TRBV30|many|NA|TRBJ1-1
CACYPTENTEAFF
TGTGCCTGTTACCCCACCGAGAACACTGAAGCTTTCTTT
>TRBV2|many|NA|TRBJ2-5
CASTLMVVKTQYF
TGTGCCAGCACCTTAATGGTAGTGAAGACCCAGTACTTC
>TRBV6-4|many|NA|TRBJ2-3
CASSDSIADTQYF
TGTGCCAGCAGTGACTCGATAGCAGATACGCAGTATTTT
>TRBV20-1|many|TRBD2|TRBJ2-2
CSARVSSGSGTGELFF
TGCAGTGCTAGAGTGTCGAGCGGGAGTGGGACCGGGGAGCTGTTTTTT
>TRBV10-3|many|TRBD1|TRBJ1-2
CAITMDRGSYGYTF
TGTGCCATCACCATGGACAGGGGGTCCTATGGCTACACCTTC
>TRBV12-3/TRBV12-4|many|NA|TRBJ2-7
CASTRDYEQYF
TGTGCCAGCACTCGAGACTACGAGCAGTACTTC
>TRBV6-1|many|TRBD2|TRBJ2-5
CASSEILAGTETQYF
TGTGCCAGCAGTGAGATACTAGCGGGAACAGAGACCCAGTACTTC